These 20 T cell receptor beta chains came from one sample sequenced in a study of cytomegalovirus exposure and HLA in healthy donors. PCR used 60 Vbeta primers and 13 Jbeta primers. Libraries were prepared by immunoSEQ multiplex PCR; TCRdb keeps only in-frame clonotypes and omits some of them. The data contain roughly 120,000 clones, about 80% of them singletons. The sequenced sample was PBMCs. The receptors originated from a female donor in good health and CMV-seropositive.

This sequence joins TRBV2 and TRBJ1-6; D not certain. With 7 bases removed from V and 8 bases from J, the gap between germline ends came to 9 bases. This CDR3 is 12 amino acids long. Germline loops: CDR1 SNHLY, CDR2 FYNNEI. The CDR3 DNA reads as TGTGCCAGCACCCCATCCCATTCACCCCTCCACTTT. Encoded protein: CASTPSHSPLHF.

This clone was counted a single time. The chain employs TRBV5-1 and TRBJ2-1; 8 bases are shared with TRBD2. With 4 bases clipped from V and 3 bases from J, the junction kept 6 bases outside the gene matches. CDR1 SGHRS and CDR2 YFSETQ come from the germline V gene. The CDR3 runs 15 residues. CDR3 region: CASSRGGSFYNEQFF. CDR3 DNA: TGCGCCAGCAGCCGGGGGGGGAGTTTCTACAATGAGCAGTTCTTC.

Points on this clone: Different DNA sequences within this sample yield the same CDR3. The rearrangement uses TRBV5-4 and TRBJ1-2; weak D call: TRBD1 (6 bases). Deletions cut 2 bases from V and 8 bases from J, with 13 bases between. The CDR3 length is 13 residues. Germline values: CDR1 SGHNT, CDR2 YYREEE (reference sequence). The CDR3 nucleotides are TGTGCCAGCAGCTTTACGTACAGGGAGGGCTACACCTTC. Translation gives CASSFTYREGYTF. Full variable domain (missing parts from reference TRBV5-4 and TRBJ1-2): ETGVTQSPTHLIKTRGQQVTLRCSSQSGHNTVSWYQQALGQGPQFIFQYYREEENGRGNFPPRFSGLQFPNYSSELNVNALELDDSALYLCASSFTYREGYTFGSGTRLTVV.

The chain links TRBV7-2 to TRBJ1-6, with a possible D match to TRBD1 (5 bases). Germline values: CDR1 SGHTA, CDR2 FQGNSA. The V end was cut by 1 base, the J end by 9 bases, with 10 bases between. CDR3 length equals 14 residues. The DNA for the CDR3 is TGTGCCAGCAGCTTAGAGGGGTTCCCTTCACCCCTCCACTTT. Protein sequence: CASSLEGFPSPLHF.

V gene TRBV4-1 combines with J gene TRBJ2-3, with 8 positions matching TRBD1. Trimming removed 4 bases from V and 1 base from J; junction bases left unmatched: 4. Germline values: CDR1 MGHRA, CDR2 YSYEKL. The CDR3 covers 15 residues. This chain's CDR3 is CASSPWGQGTDTQYF. For the CDR3, the DNA is TGCGCCAGCAGCCCCTGGGGACAGGGCACAGATACGCAGTATTTT.

This clone was seen a single time. Mismatch with germline at one junction end may stem from a read error. The sample carries other DNA sequences with the same CDR3. The chain joins TRBV6-1 to TRBJ1-3; no definite D call. The length of the CDR3 is 12 residues. Germline V CDR1 and CDR2: MNHNS, SASEGT. The CDR3 reads CASRASGNTIYF. CDR3 nucleotide sequence: TGCGCCAGCAGAGCTTCTGGAAACACCATATATTTT.

The chain carries TRBV6-4 and TRBJ2-1, with 8 positions matching TRBD1. J was trimmed by 7 bases and V by 0 bases; bases with no gene match: 11. The CDR3 totals 17 residues. Germline V gene sequence: CDR1 MRHNA, CDR2 SNTAGT. The CDR3 here is CASSDSTGRTGSNEQFF. The CDR3 bases are TGTGCCAGCAGTGACTCTACCGGGCGGACAGGGAGTAATGAGCAGTTCTTC.

This chain joins TRBV5-1 and TRBJ2-3, with 9 bases matching TRBD1. CDR3 length: 15 residues. J was trimmed by 4 bases and V by 1 base; bases with no gene match: 4. Germline V gene sequence: CDR1 SGHRS, CDR2 YFSETQ. CDR3: CASSLQGQGPDTQYF. The CDR3 nucleotides are TGCGCCAGCAGCTTGCAGGGACAGGGTCCAGATACGCAGTATTTT.

The gene calls are TRBV7-2 and TRBJ2-7, with a possible D match to TRBD2 (6 bases). Looked up from germline, CDR1 is SGHTA and CDR2 is FQGNSA. Trimming stripped 0 bases from V and 5 bases from J, with 14 bases between. The CDR3 runs 15 residues. The CDR3 here is CASSLALTSTHEQYF. CDR3 DNA: TGTGCCAGCAGCTTAGCGTTGACTAGTACACACGAGCAGTACTTC. Drawing the rest from reference TRBV7-2 and TRBJ2-7, the complete variable domain is GAGVSQSPSNKVTEKGKDVELRCDPISGHTALYWYRQSLGQGLEFLIYFQGNSAPDKSGLPSDRFSAERTGGSVSTLTIQRTQQEDSAVYLCASSLALTSTHEQYFGPGTRLTVT.

The rearrangement uses TRBV28 and TRBJ2-4; 7 bases are shared with TRBD1. The germline CDR1 and CDR2 sequences are MDHEN and SYDVKM. V was pared by 4 bases and J by 0 bases, with 6 bases of the junction left unmatched. The CDR3 contains 16 residues. The CDR3 is CASSSPGQLAKNIQYF. CDR3 DNA: TGTGCCAGCAGTTCCCCGGGACAGTTAGCCAAAAACATTCAGTACTTC.

This clone was seen a few times. The chain joins TRBV11-2 to TRBJ1-1, with 7 bases fitting TRBD1. Trimming at V came to 5 bases and at J to 4 bases, leaving 19 bases not matched to a gene. CDR3 length equals 18 residues. CDR1 is SGHAT and CDR2 is FQNNGV in the germline V gene. CDR3 region: CASSPRQGLNKVGTEAFF. The CDR3 nucleotides are TGTGCCAGCAGCCCAAGACAGGGATTGAATAAGGTGGGCACTGAAGCTTTCTTT.

To note about this clone: At one end, the junction sequence differs from germline, possibly due to a read error. This chain links TRBV7-7 with TRBJ2-5; 8 nucleotides line up with TRBD1. CDR3 length: 13 residues. From germline, CDR1 is SSHAT and CDR2 FNYEAQ (reference sequence). CDR3 sequence reads: CASSPGTGETQYF. The CDR3 nucleotides are TGTGCTAGCAGCCCGGGGACAGGAGAGACCCAGTACTTC.

J is TRBJ2-3 and V is TRBV5-1; tentative D call: TRBD2 (5 bases). CDR1 and CDR2 from the germline V gene are SGHRS and YFSETQ. This CDR3 is 15 amino acids long. Trimming took off 0 bases at V and 4 bases at J, with 12 bases between the two ends. The CDR3: CASSLAYAGADTQYF. The CDR3 nucleotides read TGCGCCAGCAGCTTGGCCTACGCCGGGGCAGATACGCAGTATTTT.

A few counts support this clone. This chain joins TRBV6-5 and TRBJ1-1, with D perhaps TRBD1 (5 bases). With 1 base removed from V and 5 bases from J, the gap between germline ends came to 8 bases. The CDR3 has 13 amino acids. Germline V gene sequence: CDR1 MNHEY, CDR2 SVGAGI. CDR3 sequence reads: CASSYWGETEAFF. The CDR3 DNA reads TGTGCCAGCAGTTACTGGGGGGAAACTGAAGCTTTCTTT.

The chain couples TRBV7-3 to TRBJ2-5; D unclear. V was shortened by 3 bases and J by 0 bases, with 5 bases between the two germline ends. The germline CDR1 and CDR2 sequences are SGHTA and FQGTGA. The CDR3 contains 13 residues. CDR3 amino acids: CASSFDYQETQYF. Here the CDR3 DNA reads TGTGCCAGCAGCTTCGACTACCAAGAGACCCAGTACTTC.

The count of this clone is one. This chain uses TRBV7-3 with TRBJ2-7, with 7 bases fitting TRBD2. Trimming at V came to 0 bases and at J to 5 bases, leaving 4 bases not matched to a gene. The CDR3 runs 14 residues. Germline lookup yields CDR1 SGHTA and CDR2 FQGTGA. This chain's CDR3 is CASSLTAGTNEQYF. CDR3 bases: TGTGCCAGCAGCTTAACGGCAGGGACTAACGAGCAGTACTTC.

The V gene is TRBV6-6, the J gene TRBJ1-2, with D maybe TRBD1 (6 bases). This CDR3 spans 14 amino acids. Trimming took off 4 bases at V and 3 bases at J, with 12 bases between the two ends. CDR1 and CDR2 from the germline V gene are MNHNY and SVGAGI (reference sequence). This CDR3 reads CASSLTGYDYGYTF. Here the CDR3 DNA reads TGTGCCAGCAGTTTGACAGGCTACGACTATGGCTACACCTTC.

The chain employs TRBV6-5 and TRBJ2-7, with TRBD2 matching over 7 bases. The CDR3 length is 13 residues. The V and J ends lost 4 bases and 4 bases, in that order; junction bases with no gene match: 4. Germline lookup yields CDR1 MNHEY and CDR2 SVGAGI. The CDR3 loop reads CASSLYGGYEQYF. The CDR3 region has the DNA TGTGCCAGCAGTTTATACGGGGGGTACGAGCAGTACTTC.

V and J are TRBV19 and TRBJ2-5, with TRBD2 as a possible D gene (5 bases). V shed 6 bases and J shed 1 base, with 9 bases lying between them. The CDR3 totals 13 residues. The V gene's germline CDR1 is LNHDA and CDR2 SQIVND (reference sequence). The CDR3 sequence: CASSSGVQETQYF. The CDR3 nucleotides are TGTGCCAGTAGCTCCGGGGTCCAAGAGACCCAGTACTTC.

V usage is TRBV7-6 and J usage is TRBJ2-7, with 9 bases identical to TRBD1. The junction had 6 bases not matched to a gene; V was cut back by 6 bases and J by 3 bases. The CDR3 is made up of 14 amino acids. CDR1 is SGHVS and CDR2 is FNYEAQ in the germline V gene. The CDR3 bases are TGTGCCAGCAGTTTTAGACAGGGGGGCTACGAGCAGTACTTC. Protein sequence: CASSFRQGGYEQYF.